This T cell receptor beta chain is drawn from a study of T cell changes during pregnancy in multiple sclerosis. Sequencing used immunoSEQ multiplex PCR; TCRdb keeps in-frame clones, though not all of them. The sample yields about 33,000 clones, about 91% seen once. Per the germline V gene, CDR1 is DFQATT and CDR2 is SNEGSKA (reference sequence). The ends were cut back, 8 bases at V and 5 bases at J, with 12 bases in the middle. The CDR3 spans 11 residues. The rearrangement joins TRBV20-1 to TRBJ2-5, with a weak D call TRBD2 (5 bases). This TCR was sampled from a female donor in good health, enrolled as a control in a pregnancy study. The specimen comprised CD4+ T cells from peripheral blood mononuclear cells, sampled in the third trimester of pregnancy. For the CDR3, the DNA is TGCAGTCCAAGGAGGTCGGAGACCCAGTACTTC. The encoded protein is CSPRRSETQYF.